Each of the 9 T cell receptor beta chains below was sequenced from the same sample in a study of monozygotic twins with inflammatory bowel disease. TCRdb derives one entry per CDR3 protein from the 5' RACE reads, leaving out DNA. The record lists about 170,000 distinct CDR3 sequences, of which the ten most abundant hold more than 2.5%. The sample taken for sequencing was blood. The receptors shown here come from a human donor with ulcerative colitis or Crohn's disease, or a healthy co-twin of an affected twin (not recorded which).

The chain combines TRBV2 with TRBJ2-7; the D call of TRBD1 rests on TCRdb alone, since no DNA is present to check it. Per the germline V gene, CDR1 is SNHLY and CDR2 is FYNNEI. The CDR3 contains 14 residues. The CDR3 here is CASGRGGQWYEQYF.

V is TRBV3-1 and J is TRBJ2-1; TCRdb names TRBD1, which stays unverified in the absence of DNA. The CDR3 has 14 amino acids. Germline V lookup: CDR1 LGHDT, CDR2 YNNKEL (reference sequence). CDR3 amino acids: CASSPLGTTNEQFF.

V and J are TRBV11-2 and TRBJ2-4; TCRdb outputs TRBD2, but without DNA this stays unchecked. This CDR3 contains 19 residues. Germline CDR1 is SGHAT and CDR2 is FQNNGV. The CDR3 loop reads CASSQPGLAGDYAKNIQYF.

This rearrangement joins TRBV30 to TRBJ2-2; TCRdb selects TRBD2, and the lack of DNA leaves this call unchecked. The germline gives CDR1 GTSNPN, CDR2 SVGIG (reference sequence). This CDR3 region has 16 residues. The CDR3 reads CAWRVGLASNTGELFF.

The chain uses TRBV7-2 and TRBJ1-5; TCRdb picks TRBD1, but there is no DNA to check that call. CDR3 length: 16 amino acids. Germline lookup yields CDR1 SGHTA and CDR2 FQGNSA. The CDR3 loop is CASSPSDRGRRQPQHF.

The chain combines TRBV11-2 with TRBJ2-3. The length of the CDR3 is 17 residues. Germline V lookup: CDR1 SGHAT, CDR2 FQNNGV. Here the CDR3 reads CASSLSSWAFGTDTQYF.

The J gene is TRBJ2-6, the V gene TRBV12-3 or TRBV12-4; TCRdb names TRBD1, which stays unverified in the absence of DNA. The CDR3 has 14 residues. The CDR3 here is CASSLGQGMRVLTF.

The genes are TRBV5-1 and TRBJ2-3; TCRdb picks TRBD2, but there is no DNA to check that call. Germline V gene data show CDR1 as SGHRS and CDR2 as YFSETQ. This CDR3 comprises 18 residues. CDR3 loop: CASSLRSLAGGSPDTQYF.

This chain connects TRBV10-3 to TRBJ2-7; the D call from TCRdb, TRBD2, cannot be confirmed without DNA. The CDR3 is made up of 14 amino acids. From germline, CDR1 is ENHRY and CDR2 SYGVKD. CDR3 in amino acids: CAITGTSGVWEQYF.